This is a list of T cell receptor beta chains from one sample in a study of control samples from healthy donors and cancer patients. Sequencing used immunoSEQ multiplex PCR; TCRdb keeps in-frame clones, though not all of them. The sample consists of approximately 160,000 clones, 75% to 95% of them appearing once. The sequencing input was blood. The receptor set was obtained from a woman aged 40 to 55 in good health. The CDR3 runs from the conserved cysteine through the conserved F or W. Each record gives: CDR3 protein, V gene, CDR3 length.

CDR3: CASSQDMEGRTIYF
V: TRBV4-1
length: 14

CDR3: CSVYLLPRRQDRTDTQYF
V: TRBV29-1
length: 18

CDR3: CASSRDRGYGYTF
V: TRBV5-1
length: 13

CDR3: CASSLQRAGKQETQYF
V: TRBV7-8
length: 16

CDR3: CASRDQGQVPPGYTF
V: TRBV19
length: 15

CDR3: CASSLGGRANTGELFF
V: TRBV5-6
length: 16

CDR3: CASSQDRGGSGELFF
V: TRBV4-2
length: 15

CDR3: CASSHRGAGNEKLFF
V: TRBV5-5
length: 15

CDR3: CASSFSSYNEQFF
V: TRBV12-3/TRBV12-4
length: 13

CDR3: CASSPPDRGLIYGYTF
V: TRBV4-1
length: 16